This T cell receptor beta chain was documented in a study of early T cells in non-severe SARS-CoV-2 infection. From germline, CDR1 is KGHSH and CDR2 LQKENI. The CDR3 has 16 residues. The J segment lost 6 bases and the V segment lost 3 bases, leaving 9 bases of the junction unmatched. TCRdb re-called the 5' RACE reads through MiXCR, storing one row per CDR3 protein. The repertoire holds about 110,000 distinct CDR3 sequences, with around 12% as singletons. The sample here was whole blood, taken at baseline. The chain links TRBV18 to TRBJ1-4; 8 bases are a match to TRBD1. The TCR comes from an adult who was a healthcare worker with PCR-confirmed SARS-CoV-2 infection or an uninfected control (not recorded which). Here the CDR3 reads CASSPSSRGLHEKLFF. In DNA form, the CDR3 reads TGTGCCAGCTCACCCTCTTCCAGGGGGCTACATGAAAAACTGTTTTTT. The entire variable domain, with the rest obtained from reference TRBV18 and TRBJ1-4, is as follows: NAGVMQNPRHLVRRRGQEARLRCSPMKGHSHVYWYRQLPEEGLKFMVYLQKENIIDESGMPKERFSAEFPKEGPSILRIQQVVRGDSAAYFCASSPSSRGLHEKLFFGSGTQLSVL.